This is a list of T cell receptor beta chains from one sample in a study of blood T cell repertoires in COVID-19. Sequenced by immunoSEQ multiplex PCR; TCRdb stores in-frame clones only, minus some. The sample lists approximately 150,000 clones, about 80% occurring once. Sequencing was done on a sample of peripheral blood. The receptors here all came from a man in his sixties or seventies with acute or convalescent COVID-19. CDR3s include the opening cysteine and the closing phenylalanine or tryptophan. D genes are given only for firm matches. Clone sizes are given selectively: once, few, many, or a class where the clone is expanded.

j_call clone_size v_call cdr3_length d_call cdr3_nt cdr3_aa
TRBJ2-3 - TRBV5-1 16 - TGCGCCAGCAGCGCTTGGGGCGGAGCAGACACAGATACGCAGTATTTT CASSAWGGADTDTQYF
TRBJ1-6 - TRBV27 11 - TGTGCCAGCAGATCACAGGGATCCCTCCACTTT CASRSQGSLHF
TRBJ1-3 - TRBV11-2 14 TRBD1 TGTGCCAGCAGCCGAGGACAGGGCGGAAACACCATATATTTT CASSRGQGGNTIYF
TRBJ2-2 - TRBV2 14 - TGTGCCAGCAAGGAGGGGACGAACACCGGGGAGCTGTTTTTT CASKEGTNTGELFF
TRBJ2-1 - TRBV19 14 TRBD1 TGTGCCAGTACTCTTAGGGGGCGCTTAGATGAGCAGTTCTTC CASTLRGRLDEQFF
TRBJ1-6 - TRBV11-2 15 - TGTGCCAGCAGCTTGATGGGGACTGGAGATTCACCCCTCCACTTT CASSLMGTGDSPLHF
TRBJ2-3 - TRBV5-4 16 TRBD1 TGTGCCAGCAGCTTCCCCGGACAGGGGAACACAGATACGCAGTATTTT CASSFPGQGNTDTQYF
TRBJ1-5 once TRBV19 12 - TGTGCCAGTAACCCCCCCGGGCAGCCCCAGCATTTT CASNPPGQPQHF
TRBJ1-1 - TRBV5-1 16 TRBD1 TGCGCCAGCAGCCTAAGGACAGGGTATGGAGGAACTGAAGCTTTCTTT CASSLRTGYGGTEAFF
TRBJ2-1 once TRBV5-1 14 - TGCGCCAGCAGCTGGCAGGGCTCCTACAATGAGCAGTTCTTC CASSWQGSYNEQFF
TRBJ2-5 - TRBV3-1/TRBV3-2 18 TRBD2 TGTGCCAGCAGCCAGATGGCCAGACTAGCGGGAGTTAAGGAGACCCAGTACTTC CASSQMARLAGVKETQYF
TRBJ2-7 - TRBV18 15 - TGTGCCAGCTCACCCTTGGGATTAGCGAGCTACGAGCAGTACTTC CASSPLGLASYEQYF
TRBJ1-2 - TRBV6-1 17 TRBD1 TGTGCCAGCAGTGAGCAGGGACAGGCCGCCCCTAACTATGGCTACACCTTC CASSEQGQAAPNYGYTF
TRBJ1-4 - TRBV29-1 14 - TGCAGCGTTGAGGCGGCGTCAACTAATGAAAAACTGTTTTTT CSVEAASTNEKLFF
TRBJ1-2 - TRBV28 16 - TGTGCCAGCAGTTCCAGGGTTCGGGGGTTAAACTATGGCTACACCTTC CASSSRVRGLNYGYTF
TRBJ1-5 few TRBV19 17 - TGTGCCAGTAGTATAAATATTCAGGCAGAAGCCAATCAGCCCCAGCATTTT CASSINIQAEANQPQHF
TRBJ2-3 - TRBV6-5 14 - TGTGCCAGCAGTTACAGACAGCGCACAGATACGCAGTATTTT CASSYRQRTDTQYF
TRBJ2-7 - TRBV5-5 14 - TGTGCCAGCAGTTATGCGAGAGGGCCTTACGAGCAGTACTTC CASSYARGPYEQYF
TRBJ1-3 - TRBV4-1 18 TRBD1 TGCGCCAGCAGCCAAGATCCCACAGGGGTAACCTCCGGAAACACCATATATTTT CASSQDPTGVTSGNTIYF
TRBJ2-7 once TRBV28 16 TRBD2 TGTGCCAGCAGCGACCGACTAGCGGAAAAACGCTACGAGCAGTACTTC CASSDRLAEKRYEQYF
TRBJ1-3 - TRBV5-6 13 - TGTGCCAGCAGCTTGGACCAGGGCAACACCATATATTTT CASSLDQGNTIYF
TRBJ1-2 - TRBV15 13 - TGTGCCACCAGCAGCGCGGGGAGGGCGGGCTACACCTTC CATSSAGRAGYTF
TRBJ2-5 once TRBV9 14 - TGTGCCAGCAACGGTGGGACAACTCAAGAGACCCAGTACTTC CASNGGTTQETQYF
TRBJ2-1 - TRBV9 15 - TGTGCCAGCAGCGTAGGCGGGATTACCTACAATGAGCAGTTCTTC CASSVGGITYNEQFF
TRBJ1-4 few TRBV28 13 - TGTGCCAGCACTATTAGCACTAATGAAAAACTGTTTTTT CASTISTNEKLFF
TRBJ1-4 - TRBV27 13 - TGTGCCAGCAGTTTATCGCGGTATGAAAAACTGTTTTTT CASSLSRYEKLFF
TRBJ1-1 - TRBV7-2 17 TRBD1 TGTGCCAGCAGCTACTTGGGACAGGGGAGAAGAGGGACTGAAGCTTTCTTT CASSYLGQGRRGTEAFF
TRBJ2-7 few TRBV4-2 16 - TGTGCCAGCAGCCAAGATCTCGCGGGGGCCCTAAATGAGCAGTACTTC CASSQDLAGALNEQYF
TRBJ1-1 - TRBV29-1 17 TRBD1 TGCAGCGTTGAGGCCACAGGGGGATGGGTCACGAACACTGAAGCTTTCTTT CSVEATGGWVTNTEAFF
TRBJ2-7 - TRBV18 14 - TGTGCCAGCTCACCCGCCGGGAATTACTACGAGCAGTACTTC CASSPAGNYYEQYF
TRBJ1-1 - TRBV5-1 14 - TGCGCCAGCAGCCCAAGGACAGAGAACACTGAAGCTTTCTTT CASSPRTENTEAFF
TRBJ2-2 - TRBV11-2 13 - TGTGCCAGCAGCCGACCCAGGGGCGGGGAGCTGTTTTTT CASSRPRGGELFF
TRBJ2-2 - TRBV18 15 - TGTGCCAGCTCATCGGCCTCCCCGAGGACCGGGGAGCTGTTTTTT CASSSASPRTGELFF
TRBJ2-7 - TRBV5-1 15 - TGCGCCAGCAGCTTGTCGGGGAAGTCCTCCTACGAGCAGTACTTC CASSLSGKSSYEQYF
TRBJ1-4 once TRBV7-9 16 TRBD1 TGTGCCAGCAGCCCCTGGACAGGGGCAACTAATGAAAAACTGTTTTTT CASSPWTGATNEKLFF
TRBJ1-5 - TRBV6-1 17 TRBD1 TGTGCCAGCAGTGAAGATAGGACAGGGGCCCTCCGGGGGCCCCAGCATTTT CASSEDRTGALRGPQHF
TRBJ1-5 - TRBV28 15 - TGTGCCAGCGGCTCCTATGGTGGGGCGAGGCAGCCCCAGCATTTT CASGSYGGARQPQHF
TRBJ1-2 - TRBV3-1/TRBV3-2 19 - TGTGCCAGCAGCCAAGATCCCCGCCCCGTTGGCCAGTCTAACTATGGCTACACCTTC CASSQDPRPVGQSNYGYTF
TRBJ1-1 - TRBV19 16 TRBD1 TGTGCCAGTAGGACCCACCGGGACAGAGGGAACACTGAAGCTTTCTTT CASRTHRDRGNTEAFF
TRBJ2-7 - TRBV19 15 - TGTGCCAGTAGTATCAAGGCCGGGACAACCTACGAGCAGTACTTC CASSIKAGTTYEQYF
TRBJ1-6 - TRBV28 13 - TGTGCCAGCAGAACCGGGTTTAACTCACCCCTCCACTTT CASRTGFNSPLHF
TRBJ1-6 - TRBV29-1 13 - TGCAGCGCCAAGGGGGGGCCTAATTCACCCCTCCACTTT CSAKGGPNSPLHF
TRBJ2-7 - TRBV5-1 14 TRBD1 TGCGCCAGCAGCTTGGCGGGACAGGGGGGCGAGCAGTACTTC CASSLAGQGGEQYF
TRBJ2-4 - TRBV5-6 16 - TGTGCCAGCAGCCCCGCGGGTGGGTTTGGCAAAAACATTCAGTACTTC CASSPAGGFGKNIQYF
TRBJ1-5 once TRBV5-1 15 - TGCGCCAGCAGCTTGGCCCCGGGGAGTTGGCAGCCCCAGCATTTT CASSLAPGSWQPQHF
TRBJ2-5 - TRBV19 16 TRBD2 TGTGCCAGTAGTATGGGGACTAGCGGGAGAGGGGAGACCCAGTACTTC CASSMGTSGRGETQYF
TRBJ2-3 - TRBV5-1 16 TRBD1 TGCGCCAGCAGCCCCTACAGGACAGGGGGAGCAGATACGCAGTATTTT CASSPYRTGGADTQYF
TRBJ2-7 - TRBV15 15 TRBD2 TGTGCCACCAGCTTCCGACTAGCGGGACTTGACGAGCAGTACTTC CATSFRLAGLDEQYF
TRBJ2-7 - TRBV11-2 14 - TGTGCCAGCAGCCTCCGGGAGCTTACCTACGAGCAGTACTTC CASSLRELTYEQYF
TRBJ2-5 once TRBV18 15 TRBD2 TGTGCCAGCTCACCTGGACTAGCGGGGGTTGAGACCCAGTACTTC CASSPGLAGVETQYF
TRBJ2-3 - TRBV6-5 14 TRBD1 TGTGCCAGCACCCGACAGGGCGGCACAGATACGCAGTATTTT CASTRQGGTDTQYF
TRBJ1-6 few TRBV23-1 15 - TGCGCCAGCAGTCAAGTAACTGCATATAATTCACCCCTCCACTTT CASSQVTAYNSPLHF
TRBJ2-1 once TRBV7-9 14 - TGTGCCAGCAGCTTCCTCAGAGAGACTGGTGAGCAGTTCTTC CASSFLRETGEQFF